This entry lists 9 T cell receptor beta chains sequenced from one sample in a study of early T cells in non-severe SARS-CoV-2 infection. In TCRdb, the 5' RACE reads were re-called with MiXCR into one record per CDR3 protein. The sample carries over 50,000 distinct CDR3 sequences, around 7.7% recorded once. This sample comprised whole blood, obtained at baseline. These receptors were collected from an adult who was a healthcare worker with PCR-confirmed SARS-CoV-2 infection or an uninfected control (not recorded which).

This clonotype showed up many times. V usage is TRBV28 and J usage is TRBJ2-3; 9 bases are a match to TRBD2. This CDR3 comprises 16 residues. V trimming: 10 bases; J trimming: 0 bases; junction bases outside the gene matches: 11. CDR1 MDHEN and CDR2 SYDVKM come from the germline V gene. CDR3 in amino acids: CATWTSETASTDTQYF. The CDR3 DNA reads as TGTGCCACCTGGACTAGCGAGACCGCTAGCACAGATACGCAGTATTTT.

The J gene is TRBJ2-1, the V gene TRBV4-3, with TRBD2 matching over 13 bases. V lost 0 bases to trimming and J lost 8 bases; unmatched junction nucleotides: 10. CDR1 is LGHNA, CDR2 YSLEER, per germline. The CDR3 sequence is 18 residues long. The CDR3 is CASSQDVGLAGAGYEQFF. In nucleotides, the CDR3 is TGCGCCAGCAGCCAAGATGTAGGACTAGCGGGAGCAGGTTATGAGCAGTTCTTC.

Only a few counts were recorded for this clonotype. V is TRBV27 and J is TRBJ2-7; TRBD2 agrees at 7 bases. Per germline, CDR1 MNHEY and CDR2 SMNVEV (reference sequence). The V gene end was trimmed by 4 bases and the J gene end by 4 bases; junction bases not matched to a gene: 16. The CDR3 has 17 residues. This CDR3 is CASSSPPRVAGRYEQYF. In DNA, the CDR3 is TGTGCCAGCAGTTCCCCACCCAGAGTAGCGGGCAGGTACGAGCAGTACTTC.

This rearrangement joins TRBV19 to TRBJ2-7; D perhaps matches TRBD1 (5 bases). The length of the CDR3 is 14 residues. V shed 5 bases and J shed 6 bases, with 17 bases lying between them. The germline gives CDR1 LNHDA, CDR2 SQIVND (reference sequence). The CDR3 DNA is TGTGCCAGTAGTGTTTCAGGTTTGCAGGGCGAGCAGTACTTC. Translated: CASSVSGLQGEQYF. The entire variable domain, with the rest obtained from reference TRBV19 and TRBJ2-7, is as follows: DGGITQSPKYLFRKEGQNVTLSCEQNLNHDAMYWYRQDPGQGLRLIYYSQIVNDFQKGDIAEGYSVSREKKESFPLTVTSAQKNPTAFYLCASSVSGLQGEQYFGPGTRLTVT.

With regard to this clonotype: A much larger clone is a single base away; this may be a read error. Here the CDR3 reads CAISLEGDVREQFF. CDR3 sequence (DNA): TGTGCCATCAGCTTAGAGGGAGATGTCCGTGAGCAGTTCTTC. The rearrangement joins TRBV10-3 to TRBJ2-1; possible D gene TRBD2, 5 bases. The ends were cut back, 6 bases at V and 9 bases at J, with 18 bases in the middle. Germline V gene data show CDR1 as ENHRY and CDR2 as SYGVKD. CDR3 length equals 14 residues.

This clonotype has at least ten counts. This chain connects TRBV28 to TRBJ2-3; tentative D call: TRBD2 (5 bases). This CDR3 spans 16 amino acids. The germline V gene has CDR1 MDHEN and CDR2 SYDVKM. Trimming took 6 bases from V and 0 from J, leaving 16 bases between them. CDR3 sequence reads: CASSGSGTQSTDTQYF. The CDR3 coding sequence is TGTGCCAGCAGCGGAAGCGGAACCCAAAGCACAGATACGCAGTATTTT.

This clonotype was counted only a few times. J is TRBJ2-7 and V is TRBV4-3; the D gene is possibly TRBD1 (6 bases). This CDR3 has 17 amino acids. Germline-derived CDR1 and CDR2 are LGHNA and YSLEER. Trimming shortened V by 0 bases and J by 0 bases, and 15 bases separated the two germline ends. The CDR3 bases are TGCGCCAGCAGCCAAGAAGGGACAAGGCCTAGCTCCTACGAGCAGTACTTC. The encoded protein is CASSQEGTRPSSYEQYF.

The J gene is TRBJ2-7, the V gene TRBV20-1, with 8 positions matching TRBD1. The germline V gene has CDR1 DFQATT and CDR2 SNEGSKA (reference sequence). Trimming removed 4 bases from V and 3 bases from J; junction bases left unmatched: 5. CDR3 length: 13 residues. The CDR3 DNA is TGCAGTGCTAAGGACAGGGAAGGCTACGAGCAGTACTTC. This encodes CSAKDREGYEQYF.

In the case of this clonotype: A read error may explain this, as a much larger clone is one base away. The chain is built from TRBV28 and TRBJ1-1; D is possibly TRBD1 (5 bases). The germline CDR1 and CDR2 sequences are MDHEN and SYDVKM. The V gene lost 5 bases and the J gene lost 8 bases, with 12 bases spanning the gap. The CDR3 loop spans 12 amino acids. The CDR3: CASSQGVFEAFF. CDR3 DNA: TGTGCCAGCAGTCAGGGTGTTTTCGAAGCTTTCTTT.